This T cell receptor (beta chain) derives from a study of cytomegalovirus exposure and HLA in healthy donors. The overall study: Researchers previously reported finding 90 million to 130 million unique TCR beta sequences from around 200 million T cells.

Each of the donors was a healthy bone marrow donor. Study-wide findings and caveats: A few V segments could not be told apart, such as TRBV6-2 and TRBV6-3, and were left out. The study recorded over 150 TCR beta chains that were cytomegalovirus-associated.

Concerning this clone itself: Its target is unknown.

This PCR relied on a set of 60 Vbeta primers and 13 Jbeta primers. This table comes from immunoSEQ multiplex PCR, and its TCRdb copy is limited to in-frame clones, with some not included. The sample contains 130,000 or so clones, 70% to 75% of which appear only once. Germline CDR1 and CDR2: LGHNA and YSLEER. CDR3 length equals 19 residues. The ends were cut back, 0 bases at V and 1 base at J, with 19 bases in the middle. The clonotype originates from a man aged 25-45 years in good health and CMV-seronegative. The sample taken for sequencing was PBMCs. V usage is TRBV4-3 and J usage is TRBJ2-1, with a tentative D call TRBD2 (7 bases). The CDR3 reads CASSQEWGGALSSYNEQFF. DNA for the CDR3: TGCGCCAGCAGCCAAGAGTGGGGGGGGGCTCTCTCTTCCTACAATGAGCAGTTCTTC.